Following are 9 T cell receptor beta chains from one sample sequenced in a study of cytomegalovirus exposure and HLA in healthy donors. A multiplex PCR was run with 60 Vbeta primers and 13 Jbeta primers. The assay was immunoSEQ multiplex PCR, and TCRdb's table has in-frame clones only and misses some. The sample yields over 120,000 clones, of which the top ten take up 0.96%. Sequencing was carried out using PBMCs. The receptors stem from a male donor in good health and CMV-seronegative.

This sequence joins TRBV5-1 and TRBJ2-5; 7 bases agree with TRBD2. The CDR3 covers 13 residues. Losses at the gene ends were 6 bases for V and 4 bases for J; bases not matched to a gene: 6. Germline CDR1 reads SGHRS; CDR2 reads YFSETQ. As DNA, the CDR3 is TGCGCCAGCACTAGGACTAGACTAGAGACCCAGTACTTC. Protein sequence: CASTRTRLETQYF.

This chain joins TRBV2 and TRBJ1-4, with D unclear. In germline, CDR1 is SNHLY, CDR2 FYNNEI. The CDR3 sequence is 14 residues long. With 3 bases removed from V and 7 bases from J, the gap between germline ends came to 12 bases. In nucleotides, the CDR3 is TGTGCCAGCAGTGAGGGCAGAAGATCTGAAAAACTGTTTTTT. Protein product: CASSEGRRSEKLFF.

The chain carries TRBV18 and TRBJ1-2; TRBD1 might be the D (5 bases). Germline lookup yields CDR1 KGHSH and CDR2 LQKENI. V was trimmed by 6 bases and J by 1 base, leaving 18 bases between them. The CDR3 is 16 amino acids. The DNA for the CDR3 is TGTGCCAGCTCGTCACAGCATCGGGACTTTAACTATGGCTACACCTTC. As protein: CASSSQHRDFNYGYTF.

V and J are TRBV29-1 and TRBJ2-1; 11 nucleotides agree with TRBD2. Germline assignment: CDR1 SQVTM and CDR2 ANQGSEA. Trimming cost V 7 bases and J 2 bases; bases outside gene matches: 4. The CDR3 is 14 residues long. The CDR3 here is CSGSGLAAYNEQFF. CDR3 DNA: TGCAGCGGGTCGGGACTAGCGGCCTACAATGAGCAGTTCTTC.

DNA of the CDR3: TGCGCCAGCAGCTCCAGGACTAGCCAATTGGACATTCAGTACTTC. Encoded protein: CASSSRTSQLDIQYF. J is TRBJ2-4 and V is TRBV5-1; 8 bases are shared with TRBD2. The ends lost 3 bases at V and 8 bases at J; junction bases unmatched: 10. The CDR3 has 15 amino acids. The germline CDR1 and CDR2 sequences are SGHRS and YFSETQ. The full variable domain, completed using reference TRBV5-1 and TRBJ2-4, is KAGVTQTPRYLIKTRGQQVTLSCSPISGHRSVSWYQQTPGQGLQFLFEYFSETQRNKGNFPGRFSGRQFSNSRSEMNVSTLELGDSALYLCASSSRTSQLDIQYFGAGTRLSVL.

This chain uses TRBV4-3 with TRBJ2-1, with 7 nucleotides matching TRBD1. Germline V gene sequence: CDR1 LGHNA, CDR2 YSLEER. Trimming cost V 0 bases and J 8 bases; bases outside gene matches: 13. This CDR3 has 17 amino acids. Here the CDR3 DNA reads TGCGCCAGCAGCCAAGATACGGGCAGGGGGTTTTATCATGAGCAGTTCTTC. It yields the protein CASSQDTGRGFYHEQFF.

J is TRBJ2-7 and V is TRBV4-2; D might be TRBD1 (6 bases). V gave up 0 bases and J gave up 4 bases, with 16 bases separating them. The germline CDR1 and CDR2 sequences are LGHNA and YNFKEQ. The CDR3 extends over 16 amino acids. The CDR3 DNA is TGTGCCAGCAGCCAAGAGGAATTCCAGGGGCCTTACGAGCAGTACTTC. It yields the protein CASSQEEFQGPYEQYF.

The chain employs TRBV19 and TRBJ1-2; 7 bases map to TRBD1. The trim removed 10 bases at V and 4 bases at J, leaving 6 bases unmatched. The germline gives CDR1 LNHDA, CDR2 SQIVND (reference sequence). CDR3 length: 12 amino acids. The CDR3 loop reads CATRDRPYGYTF. CDR3 nucleotide sequence: TGTGCCACCCGGGACAGACCCTATGGCTACACCTTC.

CDR3 in amino acids: CAWTSTGISAKNIQYF. Written as DNA, the CDR3 is TGTGCCTGGACCTCTACAGGGATATCTGCCAAAAACATTCAGTACTTC. The gene calls are TRBV30 and TRBJ2-4, with D possibly being TRBD1 (6 bases). Germline CDR1 is GTSNPN and CDR2 is SVGIG (reference sequence). V lost 4 bases to trimming and J lost 1 base, with 17 bases between them. The CDR3 has 16 amino acids.